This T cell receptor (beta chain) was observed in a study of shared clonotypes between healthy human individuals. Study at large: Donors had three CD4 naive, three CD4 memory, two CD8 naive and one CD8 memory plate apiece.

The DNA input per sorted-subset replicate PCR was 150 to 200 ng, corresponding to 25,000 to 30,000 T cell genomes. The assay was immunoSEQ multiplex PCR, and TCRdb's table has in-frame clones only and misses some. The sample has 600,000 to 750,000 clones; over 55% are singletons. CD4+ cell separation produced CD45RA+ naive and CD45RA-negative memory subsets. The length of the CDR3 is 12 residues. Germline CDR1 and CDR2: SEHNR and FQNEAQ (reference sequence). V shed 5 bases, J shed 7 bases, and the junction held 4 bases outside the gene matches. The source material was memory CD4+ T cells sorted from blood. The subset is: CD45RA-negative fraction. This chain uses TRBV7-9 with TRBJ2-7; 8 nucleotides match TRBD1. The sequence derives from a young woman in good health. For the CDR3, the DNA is TGTGCCAGCAGCCAAACAGGGGGTGAGCAGTACTTC. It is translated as CASSQTGGEQYF.